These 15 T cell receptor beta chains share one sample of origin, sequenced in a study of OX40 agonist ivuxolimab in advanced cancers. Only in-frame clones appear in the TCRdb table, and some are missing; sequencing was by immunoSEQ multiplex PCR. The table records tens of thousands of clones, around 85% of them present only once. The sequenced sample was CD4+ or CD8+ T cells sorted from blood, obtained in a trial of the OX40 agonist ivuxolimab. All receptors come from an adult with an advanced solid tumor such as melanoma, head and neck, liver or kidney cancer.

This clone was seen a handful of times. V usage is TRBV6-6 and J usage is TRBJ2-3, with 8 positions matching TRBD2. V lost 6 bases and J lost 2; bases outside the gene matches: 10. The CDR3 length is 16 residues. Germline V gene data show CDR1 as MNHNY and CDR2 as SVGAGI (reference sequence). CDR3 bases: TGTGCCAGCAGCCCCATGAAGCGGGGGTTCACAGATACGCAGTATTTT. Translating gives CASSPMKRGFTDTQYF.

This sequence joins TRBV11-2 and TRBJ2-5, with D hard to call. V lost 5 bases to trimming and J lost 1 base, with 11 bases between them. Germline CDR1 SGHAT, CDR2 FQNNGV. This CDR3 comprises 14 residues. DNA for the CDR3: TGTGCCAGCAGCCGCAGTAGCCTCCAAGAGACCCAGTACTTC. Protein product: CASSRSSLQETQYF.

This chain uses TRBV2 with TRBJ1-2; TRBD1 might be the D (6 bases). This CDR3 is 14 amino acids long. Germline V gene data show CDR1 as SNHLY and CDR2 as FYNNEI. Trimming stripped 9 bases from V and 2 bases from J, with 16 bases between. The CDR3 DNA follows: TGTGCCAGTCTCCCAGGGGCCCTAAACTATGGCTACACCTTC. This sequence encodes CASLPGALNYGYTF.

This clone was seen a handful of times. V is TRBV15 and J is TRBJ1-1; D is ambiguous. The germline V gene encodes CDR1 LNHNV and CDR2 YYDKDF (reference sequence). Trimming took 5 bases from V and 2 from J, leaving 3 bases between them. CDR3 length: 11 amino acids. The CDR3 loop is CATSENTEAFF. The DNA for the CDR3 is TGTGCCACCAGCGAAAACACTGAAGCTTTCTTT.

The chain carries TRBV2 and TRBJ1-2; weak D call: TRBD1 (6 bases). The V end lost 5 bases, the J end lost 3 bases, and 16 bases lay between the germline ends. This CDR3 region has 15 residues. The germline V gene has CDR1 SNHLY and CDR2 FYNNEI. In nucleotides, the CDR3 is TGTGCCAGCAGTCCTCAGACCCCAGGGGACTATGGCTACACCTTC. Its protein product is CASSPQTPGDYGYTF.

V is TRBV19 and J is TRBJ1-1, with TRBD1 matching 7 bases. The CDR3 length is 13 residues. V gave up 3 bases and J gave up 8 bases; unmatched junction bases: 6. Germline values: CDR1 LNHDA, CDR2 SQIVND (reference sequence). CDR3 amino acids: CASSIDRAREAFF. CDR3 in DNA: TGTGCCAGTAGTATTGACAGGGCGAGGGAAGCTTTCTTT. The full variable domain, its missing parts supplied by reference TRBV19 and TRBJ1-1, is DGGITQSPKYLFRKEGQNVTLSCEQNLNHDAMYWYRQDPGQGLRLIYYSQIVNDFQKGDIAEGYSVSREKKESFPLTVTSAQKNPTAFYLCASSIDRAREAFFGQGTRLTVV.

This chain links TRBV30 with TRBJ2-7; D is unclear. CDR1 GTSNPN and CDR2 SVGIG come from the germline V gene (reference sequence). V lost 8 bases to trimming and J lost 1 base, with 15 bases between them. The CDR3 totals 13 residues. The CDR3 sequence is CALITSDSYEQYF. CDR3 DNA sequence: TGTGCCCTGATAACAAGTGATTCCTACGAGCAGTACTTC. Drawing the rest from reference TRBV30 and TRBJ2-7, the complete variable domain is SQTIHQWPATLVQPVGSPLSLECTVEGTSNPNLYWYRQAAGRGLQLLFYSVGIGQISSEVPQNLSASRPQDRQFILSSKKLLLSDSGFYLCALITSDSYEQYFGPGTRLTVT.

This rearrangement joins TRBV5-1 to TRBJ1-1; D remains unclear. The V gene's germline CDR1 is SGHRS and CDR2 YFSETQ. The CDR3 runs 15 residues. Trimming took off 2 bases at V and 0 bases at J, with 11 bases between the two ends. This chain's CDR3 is CASSLGSGLNTEAFF. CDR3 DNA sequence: TGCGCCAGCAGCTTAGGTTCAGGACTGAACACTGAAGCTTTCTTT.

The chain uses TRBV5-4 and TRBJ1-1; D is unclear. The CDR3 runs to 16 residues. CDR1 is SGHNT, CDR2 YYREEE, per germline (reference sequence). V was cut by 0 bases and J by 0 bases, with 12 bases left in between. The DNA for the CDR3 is TGTGCCAGCAGCTTGGGTGGGCCAGCCATGAACACTGAAGCTTTCTTT. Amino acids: CASSLGGPAMNTEAFF.

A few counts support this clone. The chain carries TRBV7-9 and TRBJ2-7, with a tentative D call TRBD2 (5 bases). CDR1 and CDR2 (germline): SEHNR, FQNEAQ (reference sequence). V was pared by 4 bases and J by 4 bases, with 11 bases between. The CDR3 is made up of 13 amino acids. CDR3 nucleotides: TGTGCCAGCAGCTCCAAGACGGGATACGAGCAGTACTTC. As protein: CASSSKTGYEQYF.

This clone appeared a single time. The CDR3 region is CASSSSLRASSYNEQFF. The CDR3 DNA is TGTGCCAGCAGCTCGTCCTTGCGGGCCAGCTCCTACAATGAGCAGTTCTTC. The rearrangement joins TRBV7-8 to TRBJ2-1, with D perhaps TRBD2 (5 bases). The CDR3 consists of 17 residues. Between the trimmed V and J ends, which lost 4 bases and 0 bases, there was a span of 16 bases. Germline CDR1 SGHVS, CDR2 FQNEAQ.

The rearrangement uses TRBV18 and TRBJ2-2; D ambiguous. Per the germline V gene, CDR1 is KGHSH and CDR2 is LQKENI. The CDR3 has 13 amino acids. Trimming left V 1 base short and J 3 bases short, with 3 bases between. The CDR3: CASSPQDTGELFF. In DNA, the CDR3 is TGTGCCAGCTCACCACAAGACACCGGGGAGCTGTTTTTT.

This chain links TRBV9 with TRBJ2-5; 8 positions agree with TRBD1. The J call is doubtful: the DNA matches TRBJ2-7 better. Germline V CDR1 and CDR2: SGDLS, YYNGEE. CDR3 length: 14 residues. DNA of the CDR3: TGTGCCAGCAGCGTAGGGACAGGGTTCAACGAGCAGTACTTC. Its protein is CASSVGTGFNEQYF.

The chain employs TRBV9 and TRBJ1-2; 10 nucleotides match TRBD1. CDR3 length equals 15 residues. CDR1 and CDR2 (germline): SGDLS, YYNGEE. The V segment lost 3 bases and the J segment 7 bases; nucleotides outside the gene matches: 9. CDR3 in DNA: TGTGCCAGCAGCGCAGACAGGGGGCGGGTCGGTGGCTACACCTTC. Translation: CASSADRGRVGGYTF.

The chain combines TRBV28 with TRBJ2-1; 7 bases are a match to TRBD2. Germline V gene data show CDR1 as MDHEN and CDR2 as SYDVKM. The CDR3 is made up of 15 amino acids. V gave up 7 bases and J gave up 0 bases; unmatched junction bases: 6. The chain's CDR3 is CASTPGGSSYNEQFF. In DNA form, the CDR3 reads TGTGCCAGCACCCCCGGGGGGAGCTCCTACAATGAGCAGTTCTTC.